These 31 T cell receptor beta chains were all obtained from the same sample, sequenced in a study of blood T cell repertoires in COVID-19 (dated by TCRdb to about 2020). The library was generated by the immunoSEQ multiplex PCR assay. Drawn from immuneACCESS, this table holds only the in-frame rearrangements with V and J called that TCRdb kept. Clones are partly lost; checked studies trace under half to an unresolved V gene and leave the rest unexplained. The sample table records 95,000 to 150,000 clones; about 80% of these occur just once. Around 15% of the sample lies in the top ten. Specimen: peripheral blood. These receptors were obtained from a man aged 55 to 70 with active or convalescent COVID-19.

This sequence joins TRBV24-1 and TRBJ1-1; D unresolved. Germline-derived CDR1 and CDR2 are KGHDR and SFDVKD. V was pared by 9 bases and J by 3 bases, with 7 bases between. The CDR3 spans 11 residues. The chain's CDR3 is CATAGDTEAFF. The CDR3 bases are TGTGCCACCGCCGGGGACACTGAAGCTTTCTTT.

This clone has a count of ten or more. This chain links TRBV7-8 with TRBJ1-1; D is uncertain. V was cut by 6 bases and J by 3 bases, with 14 bases left in between. Germline assignment: CDR1 SGHVS and CDR2 FQNEAQ. The CDR3 consists of 14 residues. The CDR3 region has the DNA TGTGCCAGCAGTATCCACGAGAGGGACACTGAAGCTTTCTTT. It codes for CASSIHERDTEAFF.

The CDR3 region is CASSSGTSGNVNTQYF. The CDR3 DNA reads TGTGCCAGCAGCTCCGGGACTAGCGGGAATGTAAATACGCAGTATTTT. The chain employs TRBV7-9 and TRBJ2-3; 13 bases map to TRBD2. The V gene's germline CDR1 is SEHNR and CDR2 FQNEAQ (reference sequence). Trimming cost V 4 bases and J 7 bases; bases outside gene matches: 8. This CDR3 spans 16 amino acids.

This clone was detected once. The chain carries TRBV7-8 and TRBJ1-2, with D unresolved. V was cut by 2 bases and J by 0 bases, with 10 bases left in between. Germline V gene sequence: CDR1 SGHVS, CDR2 FQNEAQ. CDR3 size: 15 residues. CDR3 protein: CASSLWRASNYGYTF. The CDR3 nucleotides are TGTGCCAGCAGCTTATGGCGGGCATCTAACTATGGCTACACCTTC. The whole variable domain, filled in from reference TRBV7-8 and TRBJ1-2, reads GAGVSQSPRYKVAKRGQDVALRCDPISGHVSLFWYQQALGQGPEFLTYFQNEAQLDKSGLPSDRFFAERPEGSVSTLKIQRTQQEDSAVYLCASSLWRASNYGYTFGSGTRLTVV.

The chain combines TRBV2 with TRBJ2-5, with TRBD2 matching over 7 bases. Germline CDR1 reads SNHLY; CDR2 reads FYNNEI. J was trimmed by 5 bases and V by 7 bases; bases with no gene match: 7. The length of the CDR3 is 13 residues. This CDR3 reads CASTLMGGETQYF. CDR3 nucleotide sequence: TGTGCCAGCACCCTAATGGGGGGGGAGACCCAGTACTTC.

V and J are TRBV27 and TRBJ1-5; 11 bases fit TRBD1. CDR1 MNHEY and CDR2 SMNVEV come from the germline V gene (reference sequence). V shed 6 bases, J shed 6 bases, and the junction held 10 bases outside the gene matches. The CDR3 consists of 16 residues. The CDR3 bases are TGTGCCAGCAGCCGCGAACGGACAGGGGGCGGTCAGCCCCAGCATTTT. Translation gives CASSRERTGGGQPQHF.

The chain carries TRBV5-1 and TRBJ2-1, with 8 positions matching TRBD2. The CDR3 runs 16 residues. Trimming at V came to 3 bases and at J to 15 bases, leaving 20 bases not matched to a gene. Germline CDR1 and CDR2: SGHRS and YFSETQ. The CDR3 DNA reads as TGCGCCAGCAGCTCCGAAGGGGCCGCTAGCGGGTCCCCCAGGTTCTTC. This encodes CASSSEGAASGSPRFF.

The chain is built from TRBV27 and TRBJ1-2; a possible D gene is TRBD1 (5 bases). The CDR3 spans 13 residues. V lost 2 bases and J 4 bases, leaving 8 bases between the germline ends. Germline CDR1 and CDR2: MNHEY and SMNVEV (reference sequence). The CDR3 protein is CASSLAGFYGYTF. The CDR3 DNA reads as TGTGCCAGCAGTTTAGCAGGGTTCTATGGCTACACCTTC.

This chain joins TRBV7-9 and TRBJ2-2; 8 nucleotides align to TRBD2. CDR1 is SEHNR, CDR2 FQNEAQ, per germline (reference sequence). The CDR3 has 14 amino acids. V was clipped by 4 bases and J by 6 bases; unmatched bases: 4. The CDR3 here is CASSSGGEAGELFF. The CDR3 region has the DNA TGTGCCAGCAGCTCGGGAGGGGAGGCCGGGGAGCTGTTTTTT.

The chain employs TRBV19 and TRBJ1-5; a possible D gene is TRBD1 (5 bases). V shed 7 bases and J shed 6 bases, with 10 bases lying between them. The CDR3 is made up of 12 amino acids. Germline V lookup: CDR1 LNHDA, CDR2 SQIVND (reference sequence). CDR3 DNA: TGTGCCAGTAATGGGGCCTCTCAGCCCCAGCATTTT. It yields the protein CASNGASQPQHF.

This chain uses TRBV7-9 with TRBJ1-1; TRBD1 matches at 12 bases. The V gene's germline CDR1 is SEHNR and CDR2 FQNEAQ (reference sequence). This CDR3 is 17 amino acids long. The V and J ends lost 2 bases and 5 bases, in that order; junction bases with no gene match: 9. CDR3 sequence reads: CASSLLPGQGARTEAFF. CDR3 sequence (DNA): TGTGCCAGCAGCTTATTGCCGGGACAGGGGGCTAGAACTGAAGCTTTCTTT.

The chain employs TRBV7-3 and TRBJ1-2; 7 bases match TRBD1. The CDR3 runs 13 residues. With 5 bases clipped from V and 8 bases from J, the junction kept 8 bases outside the gene matches. Germline assignment: CDR1 SGHTA and CDR2 FQGTGA. The CDR3 DNA follows: TGTGCCAGCAGCCCGCAACAGGGGTCAGGCTACACCTTC. Amino acids: CASSPQQGSGYTF.

This clone was picked up one time. The chain couples TRBV3-1 (or the pseudogene TRBV3-2) to TRBJ1-5; D remains ambiguous. The CDR3 runs to 13 residues. V lost 4 bases and J 4 bases, leaving 8 bases between the germline ends. Germline assignment: CDR1 LGHDT and CDR2 YNNKEL (reference sequence). The CDR3 sequence: CASSPSFNQPQHF. CDR3 DNA: TGTGCCAGCAGCCCCTCTTTTAATCAGCCCCAGCATTTT.

This sequence joins TRBV24-1 and TRBJ1-1, with 7 bases that match TRBD1. This CDR3 contains 15 residues. From germline, CDR1 is KGHDR and CDR2 SFDVKD. V dropped 5 bases and J dropped 3; count of bases not matched to a gene: 8. The DNA of the CDR3 is TGTGCCACCAGTGGGGCAGGGGGAGTCTACACTGAAGCTTTCTTT. As protein: CATSGAGGVYTEAFF.

The chain carries TRBV5-1 and TRBJ1-1; 8 bases align to TRBD1. Germline V lookup: CDR1 SGHRS, CDR2 YFSETQ. The ends lost 0 bases at V and 3 bases at J; junction bases unmatched: 16. This CDR3 comprises 19 residues. Here the CDR3 reads CASSLGLLGQAYRDTEAFF. In nucleotides, the CDR3 is TGCGCCAGCAGCTTGGGTCTCTTGGGACAGGCGTATAGGGACACTGAAGCTTTCTTT.

V usage is TRBV5-4 and J usage is TRBJ1-1, with no clear D. CDR1 and CDR2 from the germline V gene are SGHNT and YYREEE (reference sequence). This CDR3 spans 14 amino acids. V lost 0 bases and J lost 1, with 7 bases in between. The CDR3 loop is CASSLGLANTEAFF. The DNA for the CDR3 is TGTGCCAGCAGCTTGGGACTTGCGAACACTGAAGCTTTCTTT.

The chain has TRBV7-2 and TRBJ1-2; weak D call: TRBD1 (5 bases). Germline values: CDR1 SGHTA, CDR2 FQGNSA. Trimming pared 5 bases from V and 0 bases from J, leaving 19 bases between. The CDR3 is made up of 17 amino acids. CDR3 in DNA: TGTGCCAGCAGCCCTCCGGGACGGAGGGGAACTAACTATGGCTACACCTTC. Amino acid sequence: CASSPPGRRGTNYGYTF.

This sequence joins TRBV29-1 and TRBJ1-4; TRBD1 aligns across 9 bases. Germline V lookup: CDR1 SQVTM, CDR2 ANQGSEA. After removal of 1 base from V and 8 bases from J, the junction contained 5 bases not matched to a gene. CDR3 size: 14 residues. CDR3 in amino acids: CSVEVRQGEEKLFF. CDR3 in DNA: TGCAGCGTTGAAGTGAGACAGGGGGAGGAAAAACTGTTTTTT.

Turning to this clone: Germline and junction disagree at one end, which may indicate a read error. The chain links TRBV7-8 to TRBJ1-4; D is unclear. Germline values: CDR1 SGHVS, CDR2 FQNEAQ. The CDR3 is 12 amino acids. The chain's CDR3 is CASSFPNEKLFF. CDR3 DNA: TGTGCCAGCAGCTTCCCTAACGAAAAACTGTTTTTT.

The rearrangement uses TRBV6-5 and TRBJ2-7, with 8 bases fitting TRBD2. This CDR3 comprises 13 residues. Germline V gene lookup returns CDR1 MNHEY and CDR2 SVGAGI. J gave up 2 bases and V 7 bases, and 4 bases lay outside the gene matches. The CDR3 spells CASKRGLTYEQYF. The CDR3 DNA follows: TGTGCCAGCAAGCGGGGGCTGACCTACGAGCAGTACTTC.

This clone appeared once. At one end, the junction sequence differs from germline, possibly due to a read error. The V gene is TRBV6-1, the J gene TRBJ2-7, with 15 bases identical to TRBD2. The CDR3 is 14 amino acids. Per germline, CDR1 MNHNS and CDR2 SASEGT. The CDR3, as DNA: TGTGCCAGCAGTGAACGGGGGGGACTAGCGGGAGGCCACTTC. Residues: CASSERGGLAGGHF.

This clone was picked up one time. The chain is built from TRBV6-2 or TRBV6-3 and TRBJ2-7; maybe TRBD1 (7 bases). CDR3 size: 17 residues. Between the trimmed V and J ends, which lost 6 bases and 6 bases, there was a span of 27 bases. The germline gives CDR1 MNHEY, CDR2 SVGEGT. CDR3 DNA: TGTGCCAGCAGCCCGGGGGACAGTCGGTTGGAATGGTTCGAGCAGTACTTC. This encodes CASSPGDSRLEWFEQYF.

V is TRBV18 and J is TRBJ2-3; 7 bases agree with TRBD1. V trimming: 8 bases; J trimming: 4 bases; junction bases outside the gene matches: 3. The CDR3 is 12 amino acids. Germline CDR1 and CDR2: KGHSH and LQKENI. CDR3 in amino acids: CASATGADTQYF. The CDR3 DNA is TGTGCCAGCGCCACAGGGGCAGATACGCAGTATTTT.

This clone appeared a single time. The chain carries TRBV29-1 and TRBJ2-3, with D tentatively TRBD2 (5 bases). Deletions cut 5 bases from V and 6 bases from J, with 9 bases between. Germline values: CDR1 SQVTM, CDR2 ANQGSEA. The CDR3 extends over 11 amino acids. This chain's CDR3 is CSVTRLDTQYF. CDR3 DNA: TGCAGCGTTACTAGATTGGATACGCAGTATTTT.

This clone was counted once. This chain links TRBV13 with TRBJ1-1; TRBD1 might be the D (6 bases). Germline V gene sequence: CDR1 PRHDT, CDR2 FYEKMQ (reference sequence). The CDR3 has 15 residues. V was clipped by 2 bases and J by 1 base, with 11 bases between them. CDR3 nucleotides: TGTGCCAGCAGCTTACCGGGCAGGGGGAACACTGAAGCTTTCTTT. Translation gives CASSLPGRGNTEAFF.

The chain is built from TRBV5-4 and TRBJ2-3, with TRBD2 identical over 13 bases. Germline lookup yields CDR1 SGHNT and CDR2 YYREEE (reference sequence). CDR3 size: 16 residues. Germline trimming cut 4 bases from V and 3 bases from J; bases unmatched to any gene: 5. CDR3 coding DNA: TGTGCCAGCAGCACCAAACTAGCGGGAGGGACAGATACGCAGTATTTT. It specifies CASSTKLAGGTDTQYF.

The gene calls are TRBV4-2 and TRBJ1-1; D uncertain. The CDR3 runs 13 residues. Trimming pared 8 bases from V and 0 bases from J, leaving 10 bases between. The V gene's germline CDR1 is LGHNA and CDR2 YNFKEQ. For the CDR3, the DNA is TGTGCCAGCTCCGTAACGGTGAACACTGAAGCTTTCTTT. Protein: CASSVTVNTEAFF.

The chain joins TRBV10-3 to TRBJ2-7; 7 nucleotides match TRBD1. With V trimmed by 10 bases and J by 1 base, 4 bases remained unmatched. CDR3 length equals 12 residues. CDR1 and CDR2 from the germline V gene are ENHRY and SYGVKD. CDR3 coding DNA: TGTGCCACCTCACAGGGGTCCTACGAGCAGTACTTC. It encodes CATSQGSYEQYF.

This chain links TRBV6-5 with TRBJ2-1; TRBD1 matches at 8 bases. The trim removed 6 bases at V and 9 bases at J, leaving 10 bases unmatched. The CDR3 consists of 14 residues. Germline V gives CDR1 MNHEY, CDR2 SVGAGI. CDR3 sequence reads: CASSFSRGRGEQFF. The CDR3, as DNA: TGTGCCAGCAGCTTTTCCAGGGGGCGCGGTGAGCAGTTCTTC.

The chain joins TRBV5-6 to TRBJ2-3, with D perhaps matching TRBD1 (5 bases). CDR3 length equals 12 residues. CDR1 and CDR2 from the germline V gene are SGHDT and YYEEEE. Trimming shortened V by 1 base and J by 7 bases, and 7 bases separated the two germline ends. This CDR3 reads CASSLSDNTQYF. Here the CDR3 DNA reads TGTGCCAGCAGCTTGTCGGACAATACGCAGTATTTT.

The chain employs TRBV14 and TRBJ1-1; possibly TRBD1 for D (6 bases). Germline V gene sequence: CDR1 SGHDN, CDR2 FVKESK. V dropped 3 bases and J dropped 2 bases, with 13 bases sitting between them. CDR3 length: 15 amino acids. The CDR3 bases are TGTGCCAGCAGCCAGGGGGCCGGCGTTAACACTGAAGCTTTCTTT. It encodes CASSQGAGVNTEAFF.